The 27 T cell receptor beta chains in this list originate from one sample, sequenced in a study of spatial heterogeneity in lung cancer. TCRdb passed the 5' RACE reads through MiXCR, listing each CDR3 protein once. The data show 2,500 to 3,000 distinct CDR3 sequences, approximately 4% seen once. Time point denoted: sample taken at primary tumor resection. Extraction of whole RNA from tumor, nontumor lung or frozen PBMC preceded unsorted sequencing. The material sequenced was normal lung tissue next to the tumor, taken at surgery. The receptor source for this set is a female donor with early-stage non-small cell lung cancer.

This clonotype is judged medium-sized. A library prepared for alpha chains yielded this beta chain as an off-target read; its size is of little meaning. The rearrangement links TRBV12-3 or TRBV12-4 to TRBJ1-1, with TRBD1 identical over 12 bases. J was trimmed by 8 bases and V by 6 bases; bases with no gene match: 4. This CDR3 spans 13 amino acids. The DNA for the CDR3 is TGTGCCAGCAGCCCAGGGACAGGGGGCGAAGCTTTCTTT. It specifies CASSPGTGGEAFF.

There are many counts of this clonotype. The library was designed around alpha chains, so this beta chain is a stray read whose abundance carries little weight. V and J are TRBV28 and TRBJ2-5; TRBD1 aligns across 7 bases. Germline trimming cut 3 bases from V and 1 base from J; bases unmatched to any gene: 8. The V gene's germline CDR1 is MDHEN and CDR2 SYDVKM. The CDR3 totals 16 residues. The CDR3 loop reads CASSFLLGQRQETQYF. CDR3 nucleotide sequence: TGTGCCAGCAGTTTCCTCTTGGGACAGCGCCAAGAGACCCAGTACTTC.

By share of the sample, this clonotype is medium-sized (0.01 to 0.1%). This beta chain lies outside the target of a library built for alpha chains; its clone size means little. V and J are TRBV7-6 and TRBJ1-3; TRBD1 aligns across 9 bases. Germline V gene lookup returns CDR1 SGHVS and CDR2 FNYEAQ. The ends lost 4 bases at V and 3 bases at J; junction bases unmatched: 4. CDR3 length: 15 amino acids. CDR3 in amino acids: CASSSTGQGGNTIYF. The DNA of the CDR3 is TGTGCCAGCAGCTCGACGGGACAGGGTGGAAACACCATATATTTT.

This clonotype showed up many times. Being off target in a library aimed at alpha chains, this beta chain has a size of little meaning. The rearrangement uses TRBV11-2 and TRBJ2-7; 14 nucleotides match TRBD2. The CDR3 spans 15 residues. Germline loops: CDR1 SGHAT, CDR2 FQNNGV. Trimming removed 5 bases from V and 6 bases from J; junction bases left unmatched: 6. Here the CDR3 DNA reads TGTGCCAGCAGCCGGTTGGGACTAGCGGGAGCCGAGCAGTACTTC. Its protein product is CASSRLGLAGAEQYF. The whole variable domain, remainder taken from reference TRBV11-2 and TRBJ2-7, is EAGVAQSPRYKIIEKRQSVAFWCNPISGHATLYWYQQILGQGPKLLIQFQNNGVVDDSQLPKDRFSAERLKGVDSTLKIQPAKLEDSAVYLCASSRLGLAGAEQYFGPGTRLTVT.

This clonotype showed up many times. Little can be read into the size of this beta chain, an off-target read in a library designed for alpha chains. V is TRBV20-1 and J is TRBJ2-4, with 7 bases matching TRBD2. This CDR3 contains 16 residues. Per germline, CDR1 DFQATT and CDR2 SNEGSKA (reference sequence). Trimming removed 1 base from V and 0 bases from J; junction bases left unmatched: 6. The CDR3 DNA reads TGCAGTGCTAGAGGGGTTCTAGCGGTAGCCAAAAACATTCAGTACTTC. Its protein product is CSARGVLAVAKNIQYF.

This clonotype is classed as medium-sized (0.01 to 0.1%). Little can be read into the size of this beta chain, an off-target read in a library designed for alpha chains. This chain uses TRBV27 with TRBJ2-1, with 9 bases lining up with TRBD2. With 4 bases clipped from V and 5 bases from J, the junction kept 3 bases outside the gene matches. CDR3 size: 14 residues. Germline V CDR1 and CDR2: MNHEY, SMNVEV (reference sequence). The DNA of the CDR3 is TGTGCCAGCAGTTCGGGCGGGGGGGACAATGAGCAGTTCTTC. The encoded protein is CASSSGGGDNEQFF.

This clonotype was picked up many times. In a library made to pick up alpha chains, this beta chain is a stray read with a size that means little. The V and J genes are TRBV7-3 and TRBJ1-1; 10 bases are a match to TRBD1. The germline gives CDR1 SGHTA, CDR2 FQGTGA. This CDR3 contains 13 residues. V shed 6 bases, J shed 7 bases, and the junction held 5 bases outside the gene matches. DNA for the CDR3: TGTGCCAGCAGTCGGGACAGGGGCGTTGAAGCTTTCTTT. Translation: CASSRDRGVEAFF.

This clonotype is labeled as medium-sized. This beta chain was picked up by a library intended for alpha chains and is off target, so its count carries little meaning. The rearrangement joins TRBV4-2 to TRBJ2-7, with TRBD1 matching over 9 bases. The germline V gene encodes CDR1 LGHNA and CDR2 YNFKEQ. V lost 7 bases and J lost 5; bases outside the gene matches: 9. The CDR3 has 14 amino acids. CDR3 nucleotides: TGTGCCAGCACCCCTACAGGGGGCAGAGACGAGCAGTACTTC. Amino acids: CASTPTGGRDEQYF.

This clonotype was found many times. For a library built for alpha chains, this beta chain is a stray read; little rests on its size. The chain combines TRBV24-1 with TRBJ2-2; D not resolved. The CDR3 totals 15 residues. The germline V and J ends were trimmed by 1 base and 5 bases, with 10 bases remaining between them. Germline V gene sequence: CDR1 KGHDR, CDR2 SFDVKD. The CDR3 is CATSDFRSPTGELFF. The CDR3 DNA sequence: TGTGCCACCAGTGATTTCCGGTCCCCTACCGGGGAGCTGTTTTTT.

Relative to its sample, this clonotype is medium-sized (0.01 to 0.1%). Since it is a stray read in a library aimed at alpha chains, this beta chain has a size that is not meaningful. The J gene is TRBJ2-5, the V gene TRBV6-5; 9 nucleotides agree with TRBD2. The ends lost 6 bases at V and 4 bases at J; junction bases unmatched: 9. Germline CDR1 is MNHEY and CDR2 is SVGAGI. This CDR3 is 15 amino acids long. The CDR3 protein is CASSRRGAGGETQYF. CDR3 in DNA: TGTGCCAGCAGCCGTCGAGGAGCGGGAGGAGAGACCCAGTACTTC.

This clonotype is labeled as medium-sized. Found in a library prepared for alpha chains, this beta chain is an off-target read, and its abundance has little meaning. The chain joins TRBV7-9 to TRBJ1-1; tentatively, D is TRBD1 (6 bases). Looked up from germline, CDR1 is SEHNR and CDR2 is FQNEAQ (reference sequence). V shed 6 bases and J shed 1 base, with 9 bases lying between them. The CDR3 has 13 residues. The CDR3 region has the DNA TGTGCCAGCAGGACAGGAGAGAACACTGAAGCTTTCTTT. Its translation: CASRTGENTEAFF.

This clonotype is termed medium-sized (0.01 to 0.1%). The library was prepared for alpha chains; this beta chain is a stray read, so its frequency means little. The chain combines TRBV7-2 with TRBJ2-2; 10 bases are shared with TRBD1. The CDR3 loop spans 15 amino acids. Germline V gene lookup returns CDR1 SGHTA and CDR2 FQGNSA. V gave up 5 bases and J gave up 6 bases; unmatched junction bases: 6. The CDR3 sequence is CASSRTGGFPGELFF. For the CDR3, the DNA is TGTGCCAGCAGCCGGACAGGGGGTTTCCCCGGGGAGCTGTTTTTT.

By sample share, this clonotype is medium-sized. Little can be read into the size of this beta chain, an off-target read in a library designed for alpha chains. This rearrangement joins TRBV5-5 to TRBJ2-3; D call uncertain. The CDR3 covers 15 residues. The germline V gene has CDR1 SGHKS and CDR2 YYEKEE (reference sequence). Trimming pared 0 bases from V and 2 bases from J, leaving 10 bases between. The CDR3 loop is CASSLDTVSTDTQYF. In nucleotides, the CDR3 is TGTGCCAGCAGCTTGGACACTGTTTCCACAGATACGCAGTATTTT.

By frequency in the sample, this clonotype is large. Because the library targeted alpha chains, this beta chain is an off-target read whose size means little. The chain carries TRBV3-1 and TRBJ1-2; D uncertain. The CDR3 extends over 15 amino acids. With 1 base removed from V and 1 base from J, the gap between germline ends came to 10 bases. Germline CDR1 LGHDT, CDR2 YNNKEL (reference sequence). The CDR3 here is CASSQGSARNYGYTF. As DNA, the CDR3 is TGTGCCAGCAGCCAAGGGTCGGCACGTAACTATGGCTACACCTTC.

This clonotype is judged medium-sized. Germline and junction disagree at one end, which may indicate a read error. Because this beta chain is a stray read in a library intended to capture alpha chains, its abundance should not be given much weight. The chain joins TRBV7-7 to TRBJ2-2; 9 nucleotides line up with TRBD1. The CDR3 extends over 15 amino acids. The V gene's germline CDR1 is SSHAT and CDR2 FNYEAQ (reference sequence). The chain's CDR3 is CASSPGTGWAGELFF. Written as DNA, the CDR3 is TGTGCTAGCAGCCCCGGGACAGGGTGGGCCGGGGAGCTGTTTTTT.

Sample share makes this clonotype medium-sized (0.01 to 0.1%). This beta chain appears as a stray read in a library generated for alpha chains; its size is not informative. V is TRBV4-1 and J is TRBJ2-1; D not certain. The germline V gene encodes CDR1 MGHRA and CDR2 YSYEKL. This CDR3 is built from 12 residues. Trimming took off 4 bases at V and 7 bases at J, with 8 bases between the two ends. In DNA, the CDR3 is TGCGCCAGCAGCCCCGGACCGAATGAGCAGTTCTTC. It is translated as CASSPGPNEQFF.

This clonotype rates as medium-sized (0.01 to 0.1%). This beta chain represents an off-target read in a library built for alpha chains; its size is of limited meaning. The gene calls are TRBV7-9 and TRBJ1-2; tentative D call: TRBD1 (5 bases). Germline V CDR1 and CDR2: SEHNR, FQNEAQ (reference sequence). The germline V and J ends were trimmed by 4 bases and 4 bases, with 16 bases remaining between them. The CDR3 extends over 15 amino acids. The CDR3 bases are TGTGCCAGCAGCTCATCCGGGGGAACGGGCTATGGCTACACCTTC. Its protein product is CASSSSGGTGYGYTF.

Details on this clonotype: The library was built for alpha chains, so this beta chain is an off-target read and its size means little. V usage is TRBV14 and J usage is TRBJ2-4, with D perhaps TRBD2 (5 bases). Looked up from germline, CDR1 is SGHDN and CDR2 is FVKESK. V was cut by 4 bases and J by 3 bases, with 10 bases left in between. The CDR3 loop spans 14 amino acids. The CDR3 loop is CASSPLGSKNIQYF. DNA of the CDR3: TGTGCCAGCAGCCCCCTTGGGAGCAAAAACATTCAGTACTTC. The whole variable domain, filled in from reference TRBV14 and TRBJ2-4, reads EAGVTQFPSHSVIEKGQTVTLRCDPISGHDNLYWYRRVMGKEIKFLLHFVKESKQDESGMPNNRFLAERTGGTYSTLKVQPAELEDSGVYFCASSPLGSKNIQYFGAGTRLSVL.

This clonotype is judged medium-sized. This beta chain is a stray read from a library made for alpha chains; its abundance is not meaningful. The chain employs TRBV5-1 and TRBJ2-3; 7 nucleotides agree with TRBD1. Trimming at V came to 0 bases and at J to 6 bases, leaving 10 bases not matched to a gene. This CDR3 comprises 16 residues. CDR1 SGHRS and CDR2 YFSETQ come from the germline V gene. CDR3 in DNA: TGCGCCAGCAGCTTGGCCGTAGACAGGGTAGCGGATACGCAGTATTTT. It specifies CASSLAVDRVADTQYF.

This clonotype was counted ten times or more. This beta chain came through as a stray read in a library set up for alpha chains, and its size says little. CDR3 DNA: TGTGCCAGCAGTGAAGTTCCGGGAGGAGGCTACACCTTC. As protein: CASSEVPGGGYTF. The rearrangement uses TRBV6-1 and TRBJ1-2; unclear D gene. There are 13 residues in the CDR3. Germline assignment: CDR1 MNHNS and CDR2 SASEGT. V was clipped by 1 base and J by 8 bases, with 11 bases between them.

This clonotype is labeled as medium-sized. This beta chain was picked up by a library intended for alpha chains and is off target, so its count carries little meaning. V usage is TRBV10-3 and J usage is TRBJ1-2; 10 bases agree with TRBD1. The CDR3 consists of 13 residues. Germline V gene sequence: CDR1 ENHRY, CDR2 SYGVKD. V was pared by 3 bases and J by 8 bases, with 3 bases of the junction left unmatched. The CDR3 DNA follows: TGTGCCATCAGTGACGGGACAGGGGAGGGCTACACCTTC. This gives the protein CAISDGTGEGYTF.

Remarks on this clonotype: The library was prepared for alpha chains; this beta chain is a stray read, so its frequency means little. The V and J genes are TRBV28 and TRBJ2-3; 11 bases map to TRBD2. Losses at the gene ends were 6 bases for V and 7 bases for J; bases not matched to a gene: 6. Germline loops: CDR1 MDHEN, CDR2 SYDVKM. The CDR3 is 14 residues long. The CDR3 loop is CASSTTSGINTQYF. CDR3 in DNA: TGTGCCAGCAGCACGACTAGCGGGATAAATACGCAGTATTTT.

Relative to its sample, this clonotype is large. For a library built for alpha chains, this beta chain is a stray read; little rests on its size. The J gene is TRBJ1-6, the V gene TRBV2, with D uncertain. CDR3 length equals 14 residues. Germline lookup yields CDR1 SNHLY and CDR2 FYNNEI. Trimming shortened V by 8 bases and J by 6 bases, and 14 bases separated the two germline ends. The CDR3 reads CASDDGFGNSPLHF. CDR3 bases: TGTGCCAGCGATGATGGGTTTGGTAATTCACCCCTCCACTTT.

This clonotype is medium-sized in the sample. The size of this beta chain means little, since it is a stray read in a library made for alpha chains. V gene TRBV27 combines with J gene TRBJ2-1, with 8 bases lining up with TRBD2. The V gene's germline CDR1 is MNHEY and CDR2 SMNVEV (reference sequence). Losses at the gene ends were 5 bases for V and 10 bases for J; bases not matched to a gene: 19. The CDR3 covers 17 residues. CDR3 protein: CASSTREASGHKNEQFF. As DNA, the CDR3 is TGTGCCAGCAGTACACGCGAAGCTAGCGGGCACAAGAACGAGCAGTTCTTC.

Within the sample, this clonotype is medium-sized (0.01 to 0.1%). Because this beta chain is a stray read in a library intended to capture alpha chains, its abundance should not be given much weight. The rearrangement joins TRBV18 to TRBJ1-1, with 9 nucleotides matching TRBD1. The CDR3 loop spans 15 amino acids. J gave up 3 bases and V 6 bases, and 8 bases lay outside the gene matches. Looked up from germline, CDR1 is KGHSH and CDR2 is LQKENI. CDR3 amino acids: CASSPDRDRDTEAFF. The CDR3 DNA sequence: TGTGCCAGCTCCCCAGACCGGGACAGGGACACTGAAGCTTTCTTT.

Comment on this clonotype: This beta chain was picked up by a library intended for alpha chains and is off target, so its count carries little meaning. The chain couples TRBV3-1 to TRBJ1-1; D remains unclear. CDR1 is LGHDT and CDR2 is YNNKEL in the germline V gene (reference sequence). The CDR3 covers 12 residues. The V and J ends lost 1 base and 4 bases respectively, with 4 bases between them. As DNA, the CDR3 is TGTGCCAGCAGCCAAGGAGCCACTGAAGCTTTCTTT. It yields the protein CASSQGATEAFF.

This clonotype was recorded many times. Because this beta chain is a stray read in a library intended to capture alpha chains, its abundance should not be given much weight. The gene calls are TRBV24-1 and TRBJ2-1, with 10 bases aligning to TRBD1. The CDR3 runs to 15 residues. Losses at the gene ends were 5 bases for V and 6 bases for J; bases not matched to a gene: 6. Germline assignment: CDR1 KGHDR and CDR2 SFDVKD. The DNA of the CDR3 is TGTGCCACCAGTGGTCGGGACAGGGGACTCAATGAGCAGTTCTTC. This translates into CATSGRDRGLNEQFF.